This TCR beta chain was found in a study of shared clonotypes between healthy human individuals. At the level of the study: Donors had three CD4 naive, three CD4 memory, two CD8 naive and one CD8 memory plate apiece.

The V gene's germline CDR1 is KGHSH and CDR2 LQKENI. V was pared by 5 bases and J by 0 bases, with 16 bases between. The CDR3 sequence is 16 residues long. The naive CD8 subset, CD45RO-negative cells positively selected for CCR7, excluded terminally differentiated effector memory CD45RA+ cells. At deep level, the assay was performed. Replicate PCRs for sorted subsets used about 200 ng DNA; this equaled about 30,000 T cell genomes. Here immunoSEQ multiplex PCR was the method, and the copy in TCRdb shows in-frame clones only, minus some. There are about 2 million clones in the sample; 85% to 95% occur only once, and 0.9% to 1.3% lies in the top ten.

The gene calls are TRBV18 and TRBJ1-2; the D gene is possibly TRBD1 (5 bases). Sequenced sample: naive CD8+ T cells sorted from blood. The TCR was taken from a young man in good health. The CDR3 here is CASSSKRDWANYGYTF. In DNA form, the CDR3 reads TGTGCCAGCTCATCAAAACGGGACTGGGCTAACTATGGCTACACCTTC.